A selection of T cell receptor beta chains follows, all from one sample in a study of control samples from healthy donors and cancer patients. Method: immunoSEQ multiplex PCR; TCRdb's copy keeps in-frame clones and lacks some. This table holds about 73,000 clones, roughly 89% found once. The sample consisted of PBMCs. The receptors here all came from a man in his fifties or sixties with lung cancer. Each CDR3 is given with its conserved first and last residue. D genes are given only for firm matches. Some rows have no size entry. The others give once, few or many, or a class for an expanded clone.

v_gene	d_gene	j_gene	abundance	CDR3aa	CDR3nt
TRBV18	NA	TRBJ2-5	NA	CASSPRQETQYF	TGTGCCAGCTCACCGCGACAAGAGACCCAGTACTTC
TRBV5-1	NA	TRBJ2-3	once	CASSLAGPTDTQYF	TGCGCCAGCAGCTTGGCCGGGCCCACAGATACGCAGTATTTT
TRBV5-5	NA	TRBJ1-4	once	CASSLTVNEKLFF	TGTGCCAGCAGCTTAACCGTTAATGAAAAACTGTTTTTT
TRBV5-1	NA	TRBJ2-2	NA	CASGSRQEAGRQELFF	TGCGCCAGCGGAAGCAGGCAGGAGGCCGGACGGCAGGAGCTGTTTTTT
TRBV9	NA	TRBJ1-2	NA	CASSVTVSNYGYTF	TGTGCCAGCAGCGTAACAGTGTCGAACTATGGCTACACCTTC
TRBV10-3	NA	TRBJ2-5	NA	CAISEGGSETQYF	TGTGCCATCAGTGAGGGAGGGTCCGAGACCCAGTACTTC
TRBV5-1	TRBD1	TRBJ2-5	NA	CASSRAGGLETQYF	TGCGCCAGCAGCAGGGCAGGGGGCCTAGAGACCCAGTACTTC
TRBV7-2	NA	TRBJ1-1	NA	CASSLMASGTEAFF	TGTGCCAGCAGCTTAATGGCCTCCGGCACTGAAGCTTTCTTT
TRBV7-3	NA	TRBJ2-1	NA	CASSLTGIDEQFF	TGTGCCAGCAGCTTAACAGGGATCGATGAGCAGTTCTTC
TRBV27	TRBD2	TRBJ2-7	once	CASSALPGTSGTYEQYF	TGTGCCAGCAGTGCCCTCCCCGGGACTAGCGGGACCTACGAGCAGTACTTC
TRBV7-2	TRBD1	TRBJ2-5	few	CASSAQTGTQETQYF	TGTGCCAGCAGCGCACAGACAGGGACCCAAGAGACCCAGTACTTC
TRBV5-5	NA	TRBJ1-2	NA	CASSSEPGGYGYTF	TGTGCCAGCAGCAGTGAACCTGGCGGGTATGGCTACACCTTC
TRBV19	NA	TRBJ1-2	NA	CASSIEGLNYGYTF	TGTGCCAGTAGTATTGAGGGACTGAACTATGGCTACACCTTC
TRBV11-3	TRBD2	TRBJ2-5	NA	CASSLGAGGKETQYF	TGTGCCAGCAGCTTAGGGGCCGGGGGGAAAGAGACCCAGTACTTC
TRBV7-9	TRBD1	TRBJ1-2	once	CASSLPRTGDYGYTF	TGTGCCAGCAGCTTACCCAGGACAGGGGACTATGGCTACACCTTC
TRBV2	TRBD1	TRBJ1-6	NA	CASSKATGVFSPLHF	TGTGCCAGCTCAAAAGCGACAGGGGTCTTTTCACCCCTCCACTTT
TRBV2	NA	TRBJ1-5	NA	CASGLDQPQHF	TGTGCCAGCGGCTTGGATCAGCCCCAGCATTTT
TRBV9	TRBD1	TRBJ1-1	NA	CASSVEAGGGPEAFF	TGTGCCAGCAGCGTAGAGGCAGGGGGCGGGCCTGAAGCTTTCTTT
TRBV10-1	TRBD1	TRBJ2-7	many	CASSETLGQGVDF	TGCGCCAGCAGTGAGACCCTTGGGCAGGGGGTCGACTTC
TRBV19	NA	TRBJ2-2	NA	CASTPTATGELFF	TGTGCCAGTACCCCGACAGCCACCGGGGAGCTGTTTTTT
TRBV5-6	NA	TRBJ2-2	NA	CASSLGTTMNTGELFF	TGTGCCAGCAGCTTGGGGACAACTATGAACACCGGGGAGCTGTTTTTT
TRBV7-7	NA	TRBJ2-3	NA	CASSRSNLDTQYF	TGTGCCAGCAGCCGATCCAATCTAGATACGCAGTATTTT
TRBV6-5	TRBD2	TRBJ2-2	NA	CASSPGTTNTGELFF	TGTGCCAGCAGCCCCGGGACTACCAACACCGGGGAGCTGTTTTTT
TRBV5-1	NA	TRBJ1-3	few	CASSSGRVSGNTIYF	TGCGCCAGCAGCTCCGGACGGGTCTCTGGAAACACCATATATTTT
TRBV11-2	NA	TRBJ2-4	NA	CASSITVAKNIQYF	TGTGCCAGCAGTATAACGGTGGCCAAAAACATTCAGTACTTC
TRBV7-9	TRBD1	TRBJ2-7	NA	CASSRGQDQVVRYF	TGTGCCAGCAGCCGGGGACAGGACCAGGTAGTAAGGTACTTC
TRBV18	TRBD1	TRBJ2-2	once	CASSARGKNTGELFF	TGTGCCAGCTCAGCCAGGGGGAAGAACACCGGGGAGCTGTTTTTT
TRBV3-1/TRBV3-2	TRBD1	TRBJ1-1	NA	CASSQHGQGARAFF	TGTGCCAGCAGCCAACACGGACAGGGGGCCCGAGCTTTCTTT
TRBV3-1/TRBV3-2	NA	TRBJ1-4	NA	CASSHQLGEKLFF	TGTGCCAGCAGCCACCAGTTAGGGGAAAAACTGTTTTTT
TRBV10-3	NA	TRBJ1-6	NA	CAISDEGARGSPLHF	TGTGCCATCAGTGATGAGGGCGCTAGGGGTTCACCCCTCCACTTT
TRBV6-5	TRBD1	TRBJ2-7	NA	CASSYEGRGQIF	TGTGCCAGCAGTTATGAGGGCAGGGGGCAAATCTTC
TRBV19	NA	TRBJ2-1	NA	CASSKGWVADHNEQFF	TGTGCCAGTAGTAAGGGTTGGGTAGCGGACCACAATGAGCAGTTCTTC
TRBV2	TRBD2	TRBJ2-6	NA	CASSALRDYSGANVLTF	TGTGCCAGCAGTGCTCTCAGGGACTACTCTGGGGCCAACGTCCTGACTTTC
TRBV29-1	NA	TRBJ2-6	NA	CSVGVLPGANVLTF	TGCAGCGTTGGGGTTCTCCCTGGGGCCAACGTCCTGACTTTC
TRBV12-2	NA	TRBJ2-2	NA	CASRFLPGELFF	TGTGCAAGTCGCTTTTTACCCGGGGAGCTGTTTTTT
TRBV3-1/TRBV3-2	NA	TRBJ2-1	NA	CASSQDLRGNEQFF	TGTGCCAGCAGCCAAGATCTTAGGGGGAATGAGCAGTTCTTC
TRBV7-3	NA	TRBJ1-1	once	CASSLGGPNTEAFF	TGTGCCAGCAGCTTAGGAGGGCCGAACACTGAAGCTTTCTTT
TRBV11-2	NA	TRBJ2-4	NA	CASSLDKLVEAKNIQYF	TGTGCCAGCAGCTTAGACAAGCTAGTAGAGGCCAAAAACATTCAGTACTTC
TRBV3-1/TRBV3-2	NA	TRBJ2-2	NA	CASSLIQGTGELFF	TGTGCCAGCAGCCTAATACAGGGTACCGGGGAGCTGTTTTTT
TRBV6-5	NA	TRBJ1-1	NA	CASRLGHPNTEAFF	TGTGCCAGCAGGCTGGGACACCCTAACACTGAAGCTTTCTTT
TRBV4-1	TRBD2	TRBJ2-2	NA	CASSQSSSGGPPGELFF	TGCGCCAGCAGCCAATCCAGCTCGGGGGGGCCCCCCGGGGAGCTGTTTTTT
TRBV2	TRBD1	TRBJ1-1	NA	CASSEDRGLTEAFF	TGTGCCAGCAGTGAGGACAGGGGGCTCACTGAAGCTTTCTTT
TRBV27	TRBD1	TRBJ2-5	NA	CASRPNRGQGVGSETQYF	TGTGCCAGCAGGCCTAACCGGGGACAGGGAGTGGGGTCAGAGACCCAGTACTTC
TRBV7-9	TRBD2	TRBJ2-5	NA	CASSLVSGGYQETQYF	TGTGCCAGCAGCTTAGTAAGCGGGGGATACCAAGAGACCCAGTACTTC
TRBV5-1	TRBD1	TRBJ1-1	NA	CASSRGQEAFF	TGCGCCAGCAGTAGGGGACAGGAAGCTTTCTTT